This TCR beta chain was observed in a study of cytomegalovirus exposure and HLA in healthy donors. The table came from immunoSEQ multiplex PCR; TCRdb's copy has only in-frame clones and leaves some out. The repertoire holds over 200,000 clones, with 88% as singletons. CDR1 and CDR2 from the germline V gene are SGHNT and YYREEE (reference sequence). Deletions cut 4 bases from V and 13 bases from J, with 18 bases between. This CDR3 region has 13 residues. The sample comprised PBMCs. The origin of this receptor is a woman aged 18-30 years in good health and CMV-seronegative. The rearrangement uses TRBV5-4 and TRBJ2-1; weak D call: TRBD2 (5 bases). The CDR3, as DNA: TGTGCCAGCAGCCTTTTAGGCGCGGGCCAACAGTTCTTC. This sequence encodes CASSLLGAGQQFF.